A selection of T cell receptor beta chains follows, all from one sample in a study of T-cell memory formation after mild COVID-19. In TCRdb, the 5' RACE reads were re-called with MiXCR into one record per CDR3 protein. The sample yields roughly 190,000 distinct CDR3 sequences, around 16% seen once. Sequencing was performed on PBMCs or a T cell subset sorted from them (not recorded which). The receptors were gathered from an adult woman who had mild COVID-19 (a few samples of this study predate the infection). Cell type and time point are not known. Each CDR3 is given with its conserved first and last residue. A D gene is named only where the DNA matches it firmly. Clone size is given for some rows only: seen once, a few or many times, or a class if the clone is expanded.

TRBJ1-1	NA	TRBV3-1	few	TGTGCCAGCACGCAACAGGGTGAAGCTTTCTTT	CASTQQGEAFF
TRBJ2-7	NA	TRBV3-1	NA	TGTGCCAGCAGCCAAGACTCCACAACCTACGAGCAGTACTTC	CASSQDSTTYEQYF
TRBJ2-1	NA	TRBV7-9	few	TGTGCCAGCAGCCAGGGAGGGGGGCCCTACAATGAGCAGTTCTTC	CASSQGGGPYNEQFF
TRBJ2-6	NA	TRBV7-6	NA	TGTGCCAGCAGCTTAGCCCAACCGGGGGGCGCTGGGGCCAACGTCCTGACTTTC	CASSLAQPGGAGANVLTF
TRBJ2-1	NA	TRBV20-1	NA	TGCAGTGCTAGTCCCCGGGACATTTACAATGAGCAGTTCTTC	CSASPRDIYNEQFF
TRBJ2-7	TRBD2	TRBV5-5	few	TGTGCCAGCAGCTTGGCGACTAGCGGGAGTAAGTACGAGCAGTACTTC	CASSLATSGSKYEQYF
TRBJ1-5	NA	TRBV6-6	few	TGTGCCAGCAAAGTTAGGGGCACCAATCAGCCCCAGCATTTT	CASKVRGTNQPQHF
TRBJ2-1	TRBD2	TRBV24-1	NA	TGTGCCACCAGTTTGAGCGGGAGGGCCGGAGGGTCCTACAATGAGCAGTTCTTC	CATSLSGRAGGSYNEQFF
TRBJ1-1	NA	TRBV2	many	TGTGCCAGCCAGAATCGGGGGGGAGCTTCAGGGACTGAAGCTTTCTTT	CASQNRGGASGTEAFF
TRBJ1-2	NA	TRBV6-2/TRBV6-3	NA	TGTGTCTCAGGAAAGGGGCCTGGCGGCTATGGCTACACCTTC	CVSGKGPGGYGYTF
TRBJ1-1	NA	TRBV25-1	NA	TGTGCCAGCAGTGATCTTGGGGGGGGGAACACTGAAGCTTTCTTT	CASSDLGGGNTEAFF
TRBJ2-5	TRBD2	TRBV9	few	TGTGCCAGCAGCGTCACTAGCGGGGGGGCCTTTGAGACCCAGTACTTC	CASSVTSGGAFETQYF
TRBJ1-1	NA	TRBV2	few	TGTGCCAGCAGGAAAGAGGGAATTGAAGCTTTCTTT	CASRKEGIEAFF
TRBJ2-1	TRBD2	TRBV23-1	many	TGCGCCAGCAGTCAACCGGGGGCTAGCGGGGGGGCGATATACAATGAGCAGTTCTTC	CASSQPGASGGAIYNEQFF
TRBJ2-1	TRBD2	TRBV20-1	NA	TGCAGTGCAGCTAAGCCTAGCGGGGGGAATGAGCAGTTCTTC	CSAAKPSGGNEQFF
TRBJ2-1	TRBD2	TRBV20-1	few	TGCAGTGCCGTAGGTGTCGCGGGAGGGGGTAATGAGCAGTTCTTC	CSAVGVAGGGNEQFF
TRBJ2-1	TRBD2	TRBV4-1	few	TGCGCCACCCGGCTATCGGGACTAGCGCGCGATGAGCAGTTCTTC	CATRLSGLARDEQFF
TRBJ1-5	TRBD1	TRBV27	NA	TGTGCCAGCAGTTTCGGGACAGGGGGGAGCAATCAGCCCCAGCATTTT	CASSFGTGGSNQPQHF
TRBJ1-1	NA	TRBV7-9	NA	TGTGCCAGCAGCGACCGGAACACTGAAGCTTTCTTT	CASSDRNTEAFF
TRBJ1-2	NA	TRBV20-1	few	TGCAGTGCTAAGGGGTTTCGGGGCTACACCTTC	CSAKGFRGYTF
TRBJ1-3	NA	TRBV5-6	NA	TGTGCCAGCAGCTTGGTAGCGGCCTCTGGAAACACCATATATTTT	CASSLVAASGNTIYF
TRBJ1-1	NA	TRBV20-1	once	TGCAGTGCTAGAGGCCAGTTGACCACTGAAGCTTTCTTT	CSARGQLTTEAFF
TRBJ2-7	TRBD1	TRBV6-1	many	TGTGCCAGCAGTACAGGGGGCGGCTACGAGCAGTACTTC	CASSTGGGYEQYF
TRBJ2-2	TRBD2	TRBV4-3	few	TGCGCCAGCAGCCAGGGGACTAGCGGGAGAGGGGAGCTGTTTTTT	CASSQGTSGRGELFF
TRBJ2-6	NA	TRBV12-3/TRBV12-4	NA	TGTGCCAGCAGTAAGAGGCCCGTCCTGACTTTC	CASSKRPVLTF
TRBJ2-6	NA	TRBV27	NA	TGTGCCAGCAAGAAAGGGGCTCCCTCTGGGGCCAACGTCCTGACTTTC	CASKKGAPSGANVLTF
TRBJ2-3	NA	TRBV24-1	many	TGTGCCACCTCAAATGGTGGCGGCGCAGGGACTAGCACAGATACGCAGTATTTT	CATSNGGGAGTSTDTQYF
TRBJ2-4	NA	TRBV4-3	few	TGCGCCAGCAGCCAAGATCCAGGGCTAGCCAAAAACATTCAGTACTTC	CASSQDPGLAKNIQYF
TRBJ2-5	TRBD2	TRBV6-5	NA	TGTGCCAGCAGCCTAGCGGGGCCCCGGAGGGAGACCCAGTACTTC	CASSLAGPRRETQYF
TRBJ2-5	NA	TRBV3-1	NA	TGTGCCAGCAGCCAAGATCTCGCCAGGGGAGAGACCCAGTACTTC	CASSQDLARGETQYF
TRBJ2-3	TRBD2	TRBV6-1	NA	TGTGCCAGGACTAGCTCCTGGGGCACAGATACGCAGTATTTT	CARTSSWGTDTQYF
TRBJ2-7	NA	TRBV6-1	NA	TGTGCCAGCAGTGAAGCGCTGGGCGGACTTCAGAGCTCCTACGAGCAGTACTTC	CASSEALGGLQSSYEQYF
TRBJ2-4	NA	TRBV5-1	few	TGCGCCAGCAGCTGGGGGCCCGGGGGTCACGGAGGCAAAAACATTCAGTACTTC	CASSWGPGGHGGKNIQYF
TRBJ2-7	TRBD1	TRBV5-1	NA	TGCGCCAGCAGCCCCCCGGGACAGACCTACGAGCAGTACTTC	CASSPPGQTYEQYF
TRBJ1-2	NA	TRBV12-3/TRBV12-4	NA	TGTGCCAGCAGTTCCGGTCGCGGTGGCTACACCTTC	CASSSGRGGYTF
TRBJ2-1	NA	TRBV20-1	few	TGCAGTGCTAGAGATCAAGAGCGTATCAATGAGCAGTTCTTC	CSARDQERINEQFF
TRBJ1-4	NA	TRBV12-3/TRBV12-4	many	TGTGCCAGCAGTCGTAGTCCAGTGTTGGGAGAAAAACTGTTTTTT	CASSRSPVLGEKLFF
TRBJ2-3	TRBD2	TRBV6-6	NA	TGTGCCAGCAGTTGGGACTACAAAGATACGCAGTATTTT	CASSWDYKDTQYF
TRBJ2-3	NA	TRBV4-3	many	TGCGCCAGCAGCCAAGGGGCTAGATCGTATAGCACAGATACGCAGTATTTT	CASSQGARSYSTDTQYF
TRBJ1-6	NA	TRBV19	few	TGTGCCAGTAGTATCTGGGACTTCTTGGCTCACTCCTATAATTCACCCCTCCACTTT	CASSIWDFLAHSYNSPLHF
TRBJ2-7	NA	TRBV4-1	NA	TGCGCCAGCAGCCAAGATCTTTTTAGTCCTTACGAGCAGTACTTC	CASSQDLFSPYEQYF
TRBJ1-4	NA	TRBV5-1	few	TGCGCCAGCAGCTCGAGGGATAGAGAAAAACTGTTTTTT	CASSSRDREKLFF
TRBJ2-2	NA	TRBV7-8	few	TGTGCCAGCAGCTTAGGGACGGGGACCGGGGAGCTGTTTTTT	CASSLGTGTGELFF
TRBJ2-5	NA	TRBV11-2	NA	TGTGCCAGCAGCTCCACAGTGGAGACCCAGTACTTC	CASSSTVETQYF
TRBJ2-1	TRBD2	TRBV7-8	few	TGTGCCAGCACAAGGACTAGCGGGACGGACAATGAGCAGTTCTTC	CASTRTSGTDNEQFF
TRBJ1-1	TRBD1	TRBV7-3	NA	TGTGCCAGCAGCTTCCAGGGGGCGCTTGCTGAAGCTTTCTTT	CASSFQGALAEAFF
TRBJ1-6	NA	TRBV4-2	NA	TGTGCCAGCAGCCCAGATAATTCACCCCTCCACTTT	CASSPDNSPLHF
TRBJ2-3	NA	TRBV20-1	many	TGCAGTGCTAGGAAGGGGACAGATACGCAGTATTTT	CSARKGTDTQYF
TRBJ2-1	TRBD2	TRBV7-2	NA	TGTGCCAGCAGTCCTTGGGGCTCCGGACTAGCAAATGAGCAGTTCTTC	CASSPWGSGLANEQFF
TRBJ2-7	NA	TRBV9	NA	TGTGCCAGCAGCGTAGACTCAGGAACCTACGAGCAGTACTTC	CASSVDSGTYEQYF
TRBJ2-1	NA	TRBV5-1	few	TGCGCCAGCAGCCGACTAGGGGACGGATCCTACAATGAGCAGTTCTTC	CASSRLGDGSYNEQFF
TRBJ2-1	TRBD2	TRBV6-6	few	TGTGCCAGCAGTTACTCGTTTGGGAGGGATGAGCAGTTCTTC	CASSYSFGRDEQFF
TRBJ1-5	NA	TRBV12-3/TRBV12-4	NA	TGTGCCAGCAGTTGGGACGGTAGCAATCAGCCCCAGCATTTT	CASSWDGSNQPQHF
TRBJ2-3	NA	TRBV7-3	few	TGTGCCAGCAGCTTACAAAACGGGGGTACGCAGTATTTT	CASSLQNGGTQYF
TRBJ2-1	NA	TRBV3-1	few	TGTGCCAGCAGCCCCACCGACACGGGGAGTTGGCAAGATGAGCAGTTCTTC	CASSPTDTGSWQDEQFF